The clone carrying this T cell receptor (beta chain) was picked up a small number of times. Its antigen is currently unknown. The source of the sample is a study of T-cell memory formation after mild COVID-19. Background on the study: Among the donors, TCR clusters were largely specific to each donor. Study results and limitations: The main location of contracting CD4+ clones was CM and EM, and that of contracting CD8+ clones was EMRA.

TCRdb called the 5' RACE reads again in MiXCR, with one record for every CDR3 protein. The sample includes under 650,000 distinct CDR3 sequences, roughly 18% seen only once; the top ten take more than 10%. The CDR3 spans 15 residues. Trimming pared 7 bases from V and 7 bases from J, leaving 20 bases between. Germline CDR1 is LNHDA and CDR2 is SQIVND (reference sequence). The chain carries TRBV19 and TRBJ1-5; D may be TRBD1 (5 bases). This clonotype was obtained from an adult woman who had mild COVID-19 (a few samples of this study predate the infection). Cell type and time point are not known. Specimen: PBMCs or a T cell subset sorted from them (not recorded which). CDR3 sequence reads: CASTPGGIWEQPQHF. The DNA for the CDR3 is TGTGCCAGTACCCCCGGGGGGATTTGGGAGCAGCCCCAGCATTTT.